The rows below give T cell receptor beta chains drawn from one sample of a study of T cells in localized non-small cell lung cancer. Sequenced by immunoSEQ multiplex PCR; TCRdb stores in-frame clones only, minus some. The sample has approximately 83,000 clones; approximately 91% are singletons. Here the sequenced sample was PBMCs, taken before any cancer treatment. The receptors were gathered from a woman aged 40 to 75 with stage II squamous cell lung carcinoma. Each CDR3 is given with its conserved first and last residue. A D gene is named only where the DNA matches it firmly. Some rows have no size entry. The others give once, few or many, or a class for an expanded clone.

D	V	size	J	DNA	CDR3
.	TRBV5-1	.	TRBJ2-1	TGCGCCAGCAGCTCGGGACTCCTTGAGGAGCAGTTCTTC	CASSSGLLEEQFF
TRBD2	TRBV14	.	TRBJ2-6	TGTGCCAGCAGCCACCGCGGGGGAGTTCTCTCTGGGGCCAACGTCCTGACTTTC	CASSHRGGVLSGANVLTF
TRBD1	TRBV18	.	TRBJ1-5	TGTGCCAGCTCACGGGACAGGGGCAATCAGCCCCAGCATTTT	CASSRDRGNQPQHF
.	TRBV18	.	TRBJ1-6	TGTGCCAGCTCACAAAAGGAGAGTTCACCCCTCCACTTT	CASSQKESSPLHF
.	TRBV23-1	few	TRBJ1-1	TGCGCCAGCAGTCAACCGGAGGTTTGTGTAAACACTGAAGCTTTCTTT	CASSQPEVCVNTEAFF
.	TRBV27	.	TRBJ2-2	TGTGCCAGCAGACTAGCCCCTTTAGACACCGGGGAGCTGTTTTTT	CASRLAPLDTGELFF
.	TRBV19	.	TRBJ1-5	TGTGCCAGTAGTGGGAACTGGGAGCAGCCCCAGCATTTT	CASSGNWEQPQHF
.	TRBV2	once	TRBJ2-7	TGTGCCAGCAGTGAATACGTGGAAAGGACCTACGAGCAGTACTTC	CASSEYVERTYEQYF
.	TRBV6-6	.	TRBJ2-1	TGTGCCAGCGGGGACCTAGCCCGCGGCAATGAGCAGTTCTTC	CASGDLARGNEQFF
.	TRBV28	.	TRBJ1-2	TGTGCCAGCAGCAGTATGGGTGGCTACACCTTC	CASSSMGGYTF
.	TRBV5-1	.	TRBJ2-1	TGCGCCAGCAGCAACCCCGGGGCACACAATGAGCAGTTCTTC	CASSNPGAHNEQFF
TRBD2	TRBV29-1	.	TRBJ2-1	TGCAGCGTTGAAGCAGCGGGAGGGGGTGCCGAGCAGTTCTTC	CSVEAAGGGAEQFF
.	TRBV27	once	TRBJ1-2	TGTGCCAGCAGTTTCTCCGGGACCGGCTATGGCTACACCTTC	CASSFSGTGYGYTF